This is a list of T cell receptor beta chains from one sample in a study of T cells in Graves' hyperthyroidism and ophthalmopathy. Each CDR3 protein is one row after TCRdb ran MiXCR on the multiplex PCR reads. The table lists about 560,000 distinct CDR3 sequences, over 15% of them singletons. Sequenced: blood. These receptors all come from a young woman with Graves' hyperthyroidism. Each CDR3 is given with its conserved first and last residue. The D gene is left open where the match is weak. Only part of the rows carry a size: once, few, many, or a class if the clone is expanded.

cdr3_nt | cdr3_aa | v_call | cdr3_length | clone_size | j_call | d_call
TGTGCCAGCTCCCTTAGCAACGGGGCCTACGAGCAGTACTTC | CASSLSNGAYEQYF | TRBV18 | 14 | . | TRBJ2-7 | .
TGTGCCAGCAGCCAAGCGGGACAAAACTATGGCTACACCTTC | CASSQAGQNYGYTF | TRBV3-1 | 14 | many | TRBJ1-2 | .
TGTGCCAGCAGTGACTACGGGGGAACCGGGGAGCTGTTTTTT | CASSDYGGTGELFF | TRBV6-4 | 14 | . | TRBJ2-2 | .
TGTGCCAGCAGTTTAGCGCTGGGGGGGAGCTCTGGGGCCAACGTCCTGACTTTC | CASSLALGGSSGANVLTF | TRBV12-3/TRBV12-4 | 18 | many | TRBJ2-6 | TRBD2
TGTGCCACCAGTGAGGGAAGACAGGGATGGGAGACCCAGTACTTC | CATSEGRQGWETQYF | TRBV24-1 | 15 | many | TRBJ2-5 | TRBD1
TGTGCCAGCAGCTCAGGGACCGAGGGACTAGCGGGGCTCTACGCGCAGTACTTC | CASSSGTEGLAGLYAQYF | TRBV7-9 | 18 | few | TRBJ2-7 | TRBD2
TGCGCCAGCAGCTTGAGGCTCCGCTCCTACGAGCAGTACTTC | CASSLRLRSYEQYF | TRBV5-1 | 14 | many | TRBJ2-7 | .
TGTGCCAGCTCACCCGTGACTAGCGGGAGGTCCTACAATGAGCAGTTCTTC | CASSPVTSGRSYNEQFF | TRBV18 | 17 | many | TRBJ2-1 | TRBD2
TGTGCCAGCAGTTACTCGATTTTAGGGGGAGCTCAGCCCCAGCATTTT | CASSYSILGGAQPQHF | TRBV6-2/TRBV6-3 | 16 | many | TRBJ1-5 | .
TGCGCCAGCAGCCCTCTTGGGGTCCGCGAGCAGTACTTC | CASSPLGVREQYF | TRBV5-1 | 13 | . | TRBJ2-7 | .
TGTGCCAGCAGTTTAGATGCAGGGGGCAGGTACGAGCAGTACTTC | CASSLDAGGRYEQYF | TRBV28 | 15 | many | TRBJ2-7 | TRBD1
TGTGCCAGCAGCGCCTCGGGGGGCCAAGAGACCCAGTACTTC | CASSASGGQETQYF | TRBV9 | 14 | many | TRBJ2-5 | TRBD2
TGTGCCAGCAGAGGGACAGGGGAGCCTCAGCCCCAGCATTTT | CASRGTGEPQPQHF | TRBV2 | 14 | . | TRBJ1-5 | TRBD1
TGTGCCAGCAGCTACTCCGGGACTAGCGGGGGGCCGAGCTCCTACAATGAGCAGTTCTTC | CASSYSGTSGGPSSYNEQFF | TRBV7-3 | 20 | many | TRBJ2-1 | TRBD2
TGTGCCAGCAGACGATCCGGGGGGCCAGACTATGGCTACACCTTC | CASRRSGGPDYGYTF | TRBV6-1 | 15 | . | TRBJ1-2 | .
TGCGCCAGCAGCTCACAGGGGAACCAGGAAAAACTGTTTTTT | CASSSQGNQEKLFF | TRBV5-1 | 14 | few | TRBJ1-4 | TRBD1
TGTGCCAGCAGACCTCGACAAGGGTCCTACGAGCAGTTCTTC | CASRPRQGSYEQFF | TRBV11-2 | 14 | . | TRBJ2-1 | .
TGTGCCAGCAGCTTAGGGGGGGGGGGAGGCAGGGGGCGAAACGAGCAGTACTTC | CASSLGGGGGRGRNEQYF | TRBV7-8 | 18 | few | TRBJ2-7 | .
TGTGCCAGCAGCCATATAGCGGTCTCCTACAATGAGCAGTTCTTC | CASSHIAVSYNEQFF | TRBV3-1 | 15 | many | TRBJ2-1 | .
TGTGCCAGCAGCCCCCCCCGCCTGTACGAGCAGTACTTC | CASSPPRLYEQYF | TRBV7-2 | 13 | . | TRBJ2-7 | .
TGTGCCAGCAGCCAAGATGTCGCGGGGTACTATGGCTACACCTTC | CASSQDVAGYYGYTF | TRBV3-1 | 15 | . | TRBJ1-2 | .
TGTGCCAGCAGCTGGACAGGTCGCGAGCAGTACTTC | CASSWTGREQYF | TRBV5-6 | 12 | . | TRBJ2-7 | TRBD1
TGCGCCAGCAGCTTTTCAGGGAGGCAGGGGTCACGCGAGCAGTACTTC | CASSFSGRQGSREQYF | TRBV5-1 | 16 | many | TRBJ2-7 | .
TGTGCCAGCAGTAGGACTAGCGACTACGAGCAGTACTTC | CASSRTSDYEQYF | TRBV7-2 | 13 | many | TRBJ2-7 | TRBD2
TGTGCCAGCAGTGAAGAGGACACGGGACCATATAACTATGGCTACACCTTC | CASSEEDTGPYNYGYTF | TRBV6-1 | 17 | . | TRBJ1-2 | .
TGTGCCAGCAGCCAAGAATGGAGGGGGCGAAACACTGAAGCTTTCTTT | CASSQEWRGRNTEAFF | TRBV3-1 | 16 | many | TRBJ1-1 | TRBD1
TGTGCCAGCAGCTTAGCTTCGGGGTTCGGCTATGGCTACACCTTC | CASSLASGFGYGYTF | TRBV7-2 | 15 | . | TRBJ1-2 | .
TGCAGCGTTGCTCGCAGGGGGCTCTACGAGCAGTACTTC | CSVARRGLYEQYF | TRBV29-1 | 13 | few | TRBJ2-7 | TRBD1
TGTGCCAGCAGCGAGAATTCCCCTGTGAATGAGCAGTTCTTC | CASSENSPVNEQFF | TRBV7-2 | 14 | many | TRBJ2-1 | .
TGCGCCAGCAGCTTGGGGCCGGATAACTATGGCTACACCTTC | CASSLGPDNYGYTF | TRBV5-1 | 14 | many | TRBJ1-2 | .
TGTGCCATCAGTGCCCCGGGCCAGAACACTGAAGCTTTCTTT | CAISAPGQNTEAFF | TRBV10-3 | 14 | . | TRBJ1-1 | .
TGTGCCAGCAGTTTATTGGCGGTGAACACCGGGGAGCTGTTTTTT | CASSLLAVNTGELFF | TRBV28 | 15 | many | TRBJ2-2 | .
TGTGCCAGCAGCCAAGATAGAATTTGGAATTCACCCCTCCACTTT | CASSQDRIWNSPLHF | TRBV14 | 15 | . | TRBJ1-6 | .
TGTGCCAACAAAGGGGGAGCGGGAGGGGCGGAGACCCAGTACTTC | CANKGGAGGAETQYF | TRBV2 | 15 | many | TRBJ2-5 | TRBD2
TGTGCCAGCAACCCACCAGGGGCCCGGAGGGCAGATACGCAGTATTTT | CASNPPGARRADTQYF | TRBV6-1 | 16 | few | TRBJ2-3 | .
TGTGCCAGCAGTCCTCCCCCCCGGGTGGCGGGGGGGAGGAACCAAGAGACCCAGTACTTC | CASSPPPRVAGGRNQETQYF | TRBV27 | 20 | . | TRBJ2-5 | TRBD2
TGCAGCGTTGAGGGGGGCACCCTCTCCTACGAGCAGTACTTC | CSVEGGTLSYEQYF | TRBV29-1 | 14 | many | TRBJ2-7 | .
TGTGCCATCACTAGAAGGACAGGGGGATCTTTCTTT | CAITRRTGGSFF | TRBV12-3/TRBV12-4 | 12 | few | TRBJ1-1 | TRBD1
TGCAGCGTTGACTTGGCGGGGCCCCGGGAGACCCAGTACTTC | CSVDLAGPRETQYF | TRBV29-1 | 14 | . | TRBJ2-5 | .
TGTGCCAGCAACCGAGCGGGGTTCACAGATACGCAGTATTTT | CASNRAGFTDTQYF | TRBV2 | 14 | many | TRBJ2-3 | TRBD2
TGTGCCAGCAGTCCGGGGAACAGACAGGGTTACGAGCAGTACTTC | CASSPGNRQGYEQYF | TRBV28 | 15 | . | TRBJ2-7 | TRBD1
TGTGCCAGCTCACCGAGTCCGACAGGGGGCGAGAACTATGGCTACACCTTC | CASSPSPTGGENYGYTF | TRBV18 | 17 | . | TRBJ1-2 | TRBD1
TGTGCCAGTAGGAAAGCGGGCCACAGCACAGATACGCAGTATTTT | CASRKAGHSTDTQYF | TRBV7-2 | 15 | many | TRBJ2-3 | .
TGTGCCAGCAGTGGACAGGGAGGGGACACCGGGGAGCTGCTTTTT | CASSGQGGDTGELLF | TRBV9 | 15 | . | TRBJ2-2 | .
TGCAGCCCCTGGACACCGGGAGGCACTGAAGCTTTCTTT | CSPWTPGGTEAFF | TRBV29-1 | 13 | . | TRBJ1-1 | .
TGTGCCAGCAGCCAAGGGCCAGTAGAAAAACTGTTTTTT | CASSQGPVEKLFF | TRBV14 | 13 | . | TRBJ1-4 | .
TGTGCCAGCAGCCAAGGGCGGGACTGGGCAGATACGCAGTATTTT | CASSQGRDWADTQYF | TRBV3-1 | 15 | . | TRBJ2-3 | .
TGTGCCAGCAGCCCGGGCAGGGATAGTAATCAGCCCCAGCATTTT | CASSPGRDSNQPQHF | TRBV5-5 | 15 | few | TRBJ1-5 | .
TGCAGTGCCCGCCTACCAGGGCAAATCACTGAAGCTTTCTTT | CSARLPGQITEAFF | TRBV20-1 | 14 | many | TRBJ1-1 | .